This TCR beta chain comes out of a study of identical twins. TCRdb itself ran the 5' RACE reads through MiXCR, one entry per CDR3 protein. The sample contains around 1.7 million distinct CDR3 sequences, 32% of which appear only once. The V gene's germline CDR1 is MNHEY and CDR2 SVGEGT. The CDR3 totals 14 residues. Trimming removed 6 bases from V and 1 base from J, with 10 bases in between. The sequence came from a newborn girl in good health. The sample consisted of cord blood. This chain joins TRBV6-2 or TRBV6-3 and TRBJ1-5; D is unclear. The CDR3 DNA is TGTGCCAGCAGGCACCGAAGAAGCAATCAGCCCCAGCATTTT. Translated, it gives CASRHRRSNQPQHF.